The clone carrying this T cell receptor (beta chain) was detected only a few times. TCRdb reanalysed the 5' RACE reads using MiXCR and keeps one entry per CDR3 protein. The sample lists about 160,000 distinct CDR3 sequences, about 17% occurring once. The source of the sample is a study of CD8 T cells in ankylosing spondylitis. The CDR3 is made up of 15 amino acids. Germline V gene lookup returns CDR1 SGHRS and CDR2 YFSETQ. The J segment lost 4 bases and the V segment lost 4 bases, leaving 6 bases of the junction unmatched. The source material was blood, either unsorted or a sorted T cell fraction (not recorded which). The sequence derives from a male donor with ankylosing spondylitis or in good health (not recorded which). The gene calls are TRBV5-1 and TRBJ2-3; 10 bases align to TRBD1. DNA for the CDR3: TGCGCCAGCAGCGCGTCGGGGACAGGGGCAGATACGCAGTATTTT. Amino acid sequence: CASSASGTGADTQYF. Full variable domain (remainder filled in from reference TRBV5-1 and TRBJ2-3): KAGVTQTPRYLIKTRGQQVTLSCSPISGHRSVSWYQQTPGQGLQFLFEYFSETQRNKGNFPGRFSGRQFSNSRSEMNVSTLELGDSALYLCASSASGTGADTQYFGPGTRLTVL.